These 4 T cell receptor delta chains originate from one sample sequenced in a study of gamma-delta T cells after stem cell transplantation. TCRdb re-called the RT-PCR reads via CATT. The sample comprises over 950 delta-chain clones, about 8% of which are singletons, and over 60% rests with the top ten. Sequenced material: gamma-delta T cells. These receptor sequences come from a human donor. It is not recorded whose cells these are; they may come from a transplant donor.

The chain employs TRDV2 and TRDJ1; the match to TRDD3 covers 8 bases. The CDR3 consists of 21 residues. CDR1 is GEAIGNYY, CDR2 EKD, per germline. V dropped 0 bases and J dropped 2; count of bases not matched to a gene: 22. CDR3 DNA sequence: TGTGCCTGTGACACCGTGGCATCAACTACTGGGGGGCTCAATATTACCGATAAACTCATCTTT. Translation gives CACDTVASTTGGLNITDKLIF.

This clone has just a few counts. With only one base between it and a far larger clone, this is likely a read error. The sample has other DNA sequences that encode this CDR3 too. CDR3 amino acids: CACDTIGFMGDTDAPTNTDKLIF. The CDR3 bases are TGTGCCTGTGACACCATCGGGTTTATGGGGGATACGGACGCGCCCACAAACACCGATAAACTAATCTTT. V and J are TRDV2 and TRDJ1; TRDD3 agrees at 11 bases. The CDR3 extends over 23 amino acids. In germline, CDR1 is GEAIGNYY, CDR2 EKD.

Details on this clone: With a far larger clone one base away, a read error is the likely cause. This CDR3 is also generated by other DNA sequences in the sample. The rearrangement uses TRDV2 and TRDJ1, with 9 nucleotides matching TRDD3. The CDR3 has 22 residues. The trim removed 3 bases at V and 0 bases at J, leaving 25 bases unmatched. Germline loops: CDR1 GEAIGNYY, CDR2 EKD. As DNA, the CDR3 is TGTGCCTGTGACCTTTTAAGATCTCGAGGACTGGGGGACCCTAAGAACACCGATAAACTCATCTTT. This encodes CACDLLRSRGLGDPKNTDKLIF.

This clone was recorded at least ten times. This likely reflects a read error, since a far larger clone is one base away. DNA for the CDR3: TGTGCCTGTGGCCTACTGGGGGATCACGATAAACTCATCTTT. Protein: CACGLLGDHDKLIF. V gene TRDV2 combines with J gene TRDJ1; 10 bases are a match to TRDD3. The germline V gene encodes CDR1 GEAIGNYY and CDR2 EKD. The CDR3 has 14 residues. J was trimmed by 4 bases and V by 5 bases; bases with no gene match: 6.